These T cell receptor beta chains were read from a single sample in a study of shared clonotypes between healthy human individuals. This table comes from immunoSEQ multiplex PCR, and its TCRdb copy is limited to in-frame clones, with some not included. Of around 600,000 clones listed, nearly 98% are singletons. Sequencing was carried out using naive CD8+ T cells sorted from blood. These receptors all come from a man younger than 45 in good health. Both conserved end residues are trimmed from each CDR3.

CDR3aa: ASSSRGAGREQY; j_gene: TRBJ2-7; v_gene: TRBV7-2
CDR3aa: SVGQGTSNEQF; j_gene: TRBJ2-1; v_gene: TRBV29-1
CDR3aa: ASRSGTGGHQPQH; j_gene: TRBJ1-5; v_gene: TRBV27
CDR3aa: ASSSSEGYEQY; j_gene: TRBJ2-7; v_gene: TRBV7-7
CDR3aa: ASSWTPGGQLSTYNEQF; j_gene: TRBJ2-1; v_gene: TRBV7-9
CDR3aa: ASSPIQGEASGDTDTQY; j_gene: TRBJ2-3; v_gene: TRBV13
CDR3aa: ASSGRGQEQY; j_gene: TRBJ2-7; v_gene: TRBV10-1
CDR3aa: ASLDLSGRATDTQY; j_gene: TRBJ2-3; v_gene: TRBV7-8
CDR3aa: AWSESRLFGEQF; j_gene: TRBJ2-1; v_gene: TRBV30
CDR3aa: ASSSAPGGPPPYGYT; j_gene: TRBJ1-2; v_gene: TRBV27
CDR3aa: AIQSSQVESHEQY; j_gene: TRBJ2-7; v_gene: TRBV10-3
CDR3aa: ASSLQLFGEQF; j_gene: TRBJ2-1; v_gene: TRBV25-1
CDR3aa: AWIHPGTSYEQY; j_gene: TRBJ2-7; v_gene: TRBV30
CDR3aa: ASSLDPGNYGYT; j_gene: TRBJ1-2; v_gene: TRBV11-2
CDR3aa: ASSPPNDTGELF; j_gene: TRBJ2-2; v_gene: TRBV27
CDR3aa: ASSLAIGGLAYEQY; j_gene: TRBJ2-7; v_gene: TRBV5-1
CDR3aa: SVDSGSDLDEQY; j_gene: TRBJ2-7; v_gene: TRBV29-1
CDR3aa: ASSYGGPRGQETQY; j_gene: TRBJ2-5; v_gene: TRBV11-2
CDR3aa: ASSSFRRSDEQF; j_gene: TRBJ2-1; v_gene: TRBV7-9
CDR3aa: ASSLDFLAVEETQY; j_gene: TRBJ2-5; v_gene: TRBV7-2